The next 17 T cell receptor beta chains were all read from a single sample in a study of cytomegalovirus exposure and HLA in healthy donors. The PCR made use of 60 Vbeta and 13 Jbeta primers. Clones were read by immunoSEQ multiplex PCR, and TCRdb kept only the in-frame ones, dropping some. The sample lists under 200,000 clones; 70% to 80% were seen once. The sequenced sample consisted of PBMCs. The receptor source for this set is a middle-aged man in good health and CMV-seronegative.

The gene calls are TRBV19 and TRBJ2-2, with D possibly TRBD2 on 6 matching bases. Germline V gene data show CDR1 as LNHDA and CDR2 as SQIVND (reference sequence). Deletions cut 10 bases from V and 4 bases from J, with 19 bases between. This CDR3 has 15 amino acids. The CDR3 loop is CATRRTGDLTGELFF. CDR3 DNA sequence: TGTGCCACCCGACGGACGGGGGACCTCACCGGGGAGCTGTTTTTT.

This chain joins TRBV9 and TRBJ1-1; tentatively, D is TRBD1 (5 bases). The CDR3 totals 18 residues. V was clipped by 0 bases and J by 4 bases, with 22 bases between them. The germline V gene has CDR1 SGDLS and CDR2 YYNGEE. The CDR3 region is CASSVALGQGYESTEAFF. In DNA, the CDR3 is TGTGCCAGCAGCGTAGCTTTGGGGCAGGGATATGAAAGCACTGAAGCTTTCTTT.

V usage is TRBV6-5 and J usage is TRBJ2-7, with D perhaps TRBD1 (5 bases). Germline-derived CDR1 and CDR2 are MNHEY and SVGAGI. Deletions cut 8 bases from V and 3 bases from J, with 8 bases between. The CDR3 spans 11 residues. The DNA for the CDR3 is TGTGCCAGCCGGCAGGGCTACGAGCAGTACTTC. As protein: CASRQGYEQYF.

The CDR3 DNA follows: TGTGCCACCAGTAAAGAGGGACAGGGGGATCCACCCCTCCACTTT. Its translation is CATSKEGQGDPPLHF. This chain joins TRBV15 and TRBJ1-6; 11 bases are shared with TRBD1. V shed 6 bases, J shed 11 bases, and the junction held 9 bases outside the gene matches. Germline CDR1 reads LNHNV; CDR2 reads YYDKDF (reference sequence). The CDR3 loop spans 15 amino acids.

As concerns this clone: The junction differs from germline at one of its ends, possibly a read error. The chain uses TRBV7-3 and TRBJ2-5, with 10 bases aligning to TRBD1. Germline V gene sequence: CDR1 SGHTA, CDR2 FQGTGA. There are 13 residues in the CDR3. This CDR3 is CASSPTGGETQYF. The CDR3 DNA reads as TGTGCTAGCAGCCCGACAGGGGGCGAGACCCAGTACTTC.

The rearrangement joins TRBV19 to TRBJ2-3; TRBD2 agrees at 13 bases. V trimming: 7 bases; J trimming: 4 bases; junction bases outside the gene matches: 5. The CDR3 has 15 residues. Germline lookup yields CDR1 LNHDA and CDR2 SQIVND (reference sequence). CDR3 in amino acids: CASTKLAGGSDTQYF. The CDR3 DNA reads TGTGCCAGTACTAAACTAGCGGGGGGGTCAGATACGCAGTATTTT.

The chain recombines TRBV6-5 with TRBJ2-2, with 9 bases that match TRBD1. From germline, CDR1 is MNHEY and CDR2 SVGAGI. The CDR3 totals 14 residues. With 6 bases clipped from V and 6 bases from J, the junction kept 5 bases outside the gene matches. CDR3 region: CASRATGGPGELFF. CDR3 bases: TGTGCCAGCAGGGCGACAGGGGGGCCCGGGGAGCTGTTTTTT.

This clone was detected once. The chain carries TRBV11-2 and TRBJ1-1; 9 nucleotides line up with TRBD1. Per the germline V gene, CDR1 is SGHAT and CDR2 is FQNNGV. J gave up 7 bases and V 1 base, and 1 base lay outside the gene matches. The CDR3 sequence is 13 residues long. CDR3 sequence: CASSLGDRVEAFF. The CDR3 DNA reads TGTGCCAGCAGCTTAGGGGACAGGGTTGAAGCTTTCTTT.

The gene calls are TRBV5-6 and TRBJ1-2; D gene ambiguous. V shed 2 bases and J shed 2 bases, with 10 bases lying between them. CDR3 length: 14 residues. The germline V gene encodes CDR1 SGHDT and CDR2 YYEEEE. The CDR3 DNA reads as TGTGCCAGCAGCTTCTTGGCAAAGAACTATGGCTACACCTTC. This gives the protein CASSFLAKNYGYTF.

This clone was seen more than once but under ten times. The rearrangement joins TRBV5-8 to TRBJ2-2; TRBD2 is a possible D gene (5 bases). V was pared by 2 bases and J by 4 bases, with 9 bases between. This CDR3 comprises 14 residues. The germline gives CDR1 SGHTS, CDR2 YDEGEE. CDR3 residues: CASSFRTSTGELFF. CDR3 DNA: TGTGCCAGCAGCTTCAGGACTTCCACCGGGGAGCTGTTTTTT.

This chain joins TRBV6-1 and TRBJ2-7; D perhaps matches TRBD1 (8 bases). Germline CDR1 and CDR2: MNHNS and SASEGT. Trimming left V 4 bases short and J 7 bases short, with 17 bases between. The CDR3 totals 14 residues. CDR3 protein: CASSVRTGRGEQYF. The DNA of the CDR3 is TGTGCCAGCAGTGTAAGGACAGGGCGGGGGGAGCAGTACTTC.

J is TRBJ2-7 and V is TRBV4-3; D possibly corresponds to TRBD2 (6 bases). Between the trimmed V and J ends, which lost 2 bases and 2 bases, there was a span of 13 bases. Germline values: CDR1 LGHNA, CDR2 YSLEER. The CDR3 is made up of 15 amino acids. The CDR3 DNA reads TGCGCCAGCAGCCAAAGGAGGGACCCTACCTACGAGCAGTACTTC. Translation: CASSQRRDPTYEQYF.

CDR3 protein: CASSQILNYGYTF. The DNA for the CDR3 is TGCGCCAGCAGCCAGATACTTAACTATGGCTACACCTTC. The V and J genes are TRBV4-3 and TRBJ1-2; D is unresolved. The germline gives CDR1 LGHNA, CDR2 YSLEER. CDR3 length: 13 amino acids. V was cut by 3 bases and J by 1 base, with 6 bases left in between.

The CDR3: CAWTRGANTEAFF. CDR3 DNA sequence: TGTGCCTGGACCAGGGGCGCGAACACTGAAGCTTTCTTT. The V gene is TRBV30, the J gene TRBJ1-1, with a weak D call TRBD1 (6 bases). Trimming removed 4 bases at V and 1 base at J, with 10 bases between. Looked up from germline, CDR1 is GTSNPN and CDR2 is SVGIG (reference sequence). The CDR3 spans 13 residues.

V and J are TRBV19 and TRBJ1-4; TRBD1 agrees at 9 bases. V was pared by 9 bases and J by 3 bases, with 11 bases of the junction left unmatched. The CDR3 is made up of 16 amino acids. Germline V CDR1 and CDR2: LNHDA, SQIVND (reference sequence). The CDR3 DNA reads TGTGCCAGCCGGGGGGGACAGGGCGATCCTAATGAAAAACTGTTTTTT. Translation gives CASRGGQGDPNEKLFF.

The sample holds a few counts of this clone. The V gene is TRBV30, the J gene TRBJ2-1, with D hard to call. The V gene lost 3 bases and the J gene lost 1 base, with 7 bases spanning the gap. Germline loops: CDR1 GTSNPN, CDR2 SVGIG (reference sequence). CDR3 size: 13 residues. The CDR3 DNA reads TGTGCCTGGAGACAGTTTTCCTACAATGAGCAGTTCTTC. Translation gives CAWRQFSYNEQFF.

The genes are TRBV21-1 and TRBJ1-4; the D call in the table, TRBD1, was not verified against the DNA. TRBV21-1 is a known pseudogene. There are 17 residues in the CDR3. This CDR3 reads CASSKRFGTAPNEKLFF. CDR3 DNA sequence: TGTGCCAGCAGCAAAAGATTCGGGACAGCTCCTAATGAAAAACTGTTTTTT.